This TCR beta chain derives from a study of T cell responses to AZD1222 COVID-19 vaccine. Findings and limits, study-wide: Donors, mostly white British, included more females; clonal diversity was possibly underestimated.

Generated by immunoSEQ multiplex PCR, the TCRdb table keeps only in-frame clones and is missing some. Among 80,000 to 100,000 clones listed, approximately 91% were seen once. About this clone: Its antigen is currently unknown.

The germline V gene has CDR1 SGDLS and CDR2 YYNGEE. The CDR3 totals 15 residues. V lost 0 bases to trimming and J lost 5 bases; unmatched junction nucleotides: 7. This TCR was sampled from an adult in good health. Source: peripheral blood, taken on day 0 of AZD1222 vaccination. V and J are TRBV9 and TRBJ1-2; TRBD1 aligns across 7 bases. Here the CDR3 DNA reads TGTGCCAGCAGCGTAGACGGGACAGCGACATATGGCTACACCTTC. Protein product: CASSVDGTATYGYTF.